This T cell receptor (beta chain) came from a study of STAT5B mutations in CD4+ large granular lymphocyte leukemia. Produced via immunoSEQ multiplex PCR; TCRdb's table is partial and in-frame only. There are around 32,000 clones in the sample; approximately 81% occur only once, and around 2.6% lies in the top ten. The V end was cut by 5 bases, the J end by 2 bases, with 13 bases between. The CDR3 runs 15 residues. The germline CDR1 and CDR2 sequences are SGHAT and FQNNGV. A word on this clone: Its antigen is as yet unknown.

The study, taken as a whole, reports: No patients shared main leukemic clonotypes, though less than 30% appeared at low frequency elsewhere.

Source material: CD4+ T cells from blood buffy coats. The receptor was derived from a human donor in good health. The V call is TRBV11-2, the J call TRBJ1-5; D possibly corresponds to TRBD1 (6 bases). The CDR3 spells CASSPGRGGNQPQHF. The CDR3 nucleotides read TGTGCCAGCAGCCCCGGGAGGGGGGGCAATCAGCCCCAGCATTTT.